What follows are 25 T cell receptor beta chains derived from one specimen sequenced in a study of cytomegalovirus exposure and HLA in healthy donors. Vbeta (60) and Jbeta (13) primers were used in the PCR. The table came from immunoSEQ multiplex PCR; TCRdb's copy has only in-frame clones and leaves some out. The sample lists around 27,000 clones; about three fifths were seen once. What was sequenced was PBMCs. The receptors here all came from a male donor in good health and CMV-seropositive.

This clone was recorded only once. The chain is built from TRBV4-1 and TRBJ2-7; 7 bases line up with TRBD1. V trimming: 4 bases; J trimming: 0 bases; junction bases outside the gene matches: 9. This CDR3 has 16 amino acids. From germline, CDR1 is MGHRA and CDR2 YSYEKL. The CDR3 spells CASSRYSGTDSYEQYF. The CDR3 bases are TGCGCCAGCAGCCGCTACTCCGGGACAGACTCCTACGAGCAGTACTTC.

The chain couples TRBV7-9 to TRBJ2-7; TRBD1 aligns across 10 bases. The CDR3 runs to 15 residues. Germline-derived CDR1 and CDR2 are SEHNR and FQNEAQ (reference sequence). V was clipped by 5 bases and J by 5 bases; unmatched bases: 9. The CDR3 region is CASSAPGQGINEQYF. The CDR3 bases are TGTGCCAGCAGCGCTCCGGGACAGGGGATCAACGAGCAGTACTTC.

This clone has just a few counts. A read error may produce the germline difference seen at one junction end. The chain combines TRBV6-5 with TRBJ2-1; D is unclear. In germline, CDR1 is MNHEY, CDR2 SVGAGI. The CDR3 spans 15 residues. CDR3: CASTYVPTGYNEQFF. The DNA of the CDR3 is TGTGCCAGCACTTACGTACCGACTGGTTACAATGAGCAGTTCTTC.

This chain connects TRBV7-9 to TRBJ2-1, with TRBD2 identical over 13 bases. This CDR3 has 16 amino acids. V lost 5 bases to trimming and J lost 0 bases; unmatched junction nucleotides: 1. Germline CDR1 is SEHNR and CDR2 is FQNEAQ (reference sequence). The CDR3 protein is CASSGLAGDSYNEQFF. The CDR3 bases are TGTGCCAGCAGCGGACTAGCGGGGGACTCCTACAATGAGCAGTTCTTC.

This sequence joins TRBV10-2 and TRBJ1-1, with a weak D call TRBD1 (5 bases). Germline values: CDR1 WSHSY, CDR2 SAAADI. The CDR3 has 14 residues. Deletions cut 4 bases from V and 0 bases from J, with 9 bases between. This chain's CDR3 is CASSGGTVNTEAFF. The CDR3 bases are TGCGCCAGCAGTGGGGGCACGGTGAACACTGAAGCTTTCTTT.

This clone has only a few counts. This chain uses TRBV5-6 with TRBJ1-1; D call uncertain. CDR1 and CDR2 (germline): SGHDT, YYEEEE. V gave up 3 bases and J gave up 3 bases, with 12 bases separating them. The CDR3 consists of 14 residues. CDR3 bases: TGTGCCAGCAGCTGGGTAGGGCGGGACACTGAAGCTTTCTTT. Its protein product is CASSWVGRDTEAFF.

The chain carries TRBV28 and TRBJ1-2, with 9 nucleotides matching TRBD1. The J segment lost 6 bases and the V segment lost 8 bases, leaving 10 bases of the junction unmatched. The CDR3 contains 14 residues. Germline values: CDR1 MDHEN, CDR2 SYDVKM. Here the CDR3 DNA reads TGTGCCAGCGGGGCCCTAGACAGGGGGGATGGCTACACCTTC. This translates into CASGALDRGDGYTF.

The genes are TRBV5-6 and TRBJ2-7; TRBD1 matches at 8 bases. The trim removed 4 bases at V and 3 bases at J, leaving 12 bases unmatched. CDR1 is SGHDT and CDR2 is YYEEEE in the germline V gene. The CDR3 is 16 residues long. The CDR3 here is CASSRQAAQGVYEQYF. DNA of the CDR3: TGTGCCAGCAGCCGCCAGGCGGCACAGGGGGTCTACGAGCAGTACTTC.

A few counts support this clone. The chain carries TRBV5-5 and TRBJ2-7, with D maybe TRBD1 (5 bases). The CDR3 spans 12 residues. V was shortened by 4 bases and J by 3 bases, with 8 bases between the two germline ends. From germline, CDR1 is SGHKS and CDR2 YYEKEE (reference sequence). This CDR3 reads CASSKTDYEQYF. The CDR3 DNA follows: TGTGCCAGCAGCAAGACAGACTACGAGCAGTACTTC.

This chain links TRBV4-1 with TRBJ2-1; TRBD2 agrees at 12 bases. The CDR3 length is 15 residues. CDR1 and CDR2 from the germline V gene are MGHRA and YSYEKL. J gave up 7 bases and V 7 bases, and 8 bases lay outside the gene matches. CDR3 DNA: TGCGCCAGCAACCCCCTAGCGGGAGGGAGTAATGAGCAGTTCTTC. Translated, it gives CASNPLAGGSNEQFF.

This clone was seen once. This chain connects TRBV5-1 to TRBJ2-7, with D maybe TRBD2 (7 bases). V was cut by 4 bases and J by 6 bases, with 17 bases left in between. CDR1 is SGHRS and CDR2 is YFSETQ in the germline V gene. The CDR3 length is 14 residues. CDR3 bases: TGCGCCAGCAGCGCTGAGGGGGGGCTAGGCGAGCAGTACTTC. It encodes CASSAEGGLGEQYF.

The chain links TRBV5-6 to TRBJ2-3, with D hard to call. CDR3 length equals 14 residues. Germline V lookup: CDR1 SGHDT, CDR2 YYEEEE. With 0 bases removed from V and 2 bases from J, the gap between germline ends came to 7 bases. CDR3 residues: CASSLDRSTDTQYF. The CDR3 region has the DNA TGTGCCAGCAGCTTGGATCGGTCCACAGATACGCAGTATTTT.

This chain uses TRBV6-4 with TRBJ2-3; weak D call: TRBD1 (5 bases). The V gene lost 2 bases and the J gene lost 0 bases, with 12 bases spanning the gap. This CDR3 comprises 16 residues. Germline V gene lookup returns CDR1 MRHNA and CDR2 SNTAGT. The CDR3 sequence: CASSDGQGGSTDTQYF. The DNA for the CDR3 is TGTGCCAGCAGTGACGGGCAGGGTGGCAGCACAGATACGCAGTATTTT.

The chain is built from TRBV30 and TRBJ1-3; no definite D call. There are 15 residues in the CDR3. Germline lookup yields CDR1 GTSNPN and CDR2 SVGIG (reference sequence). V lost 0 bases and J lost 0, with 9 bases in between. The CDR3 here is CAWSVRGLSGNTIYF. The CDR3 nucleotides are TGTGCCTGGAGTGTACGCGGACTCTCTGGAAACACCATATATTTT.

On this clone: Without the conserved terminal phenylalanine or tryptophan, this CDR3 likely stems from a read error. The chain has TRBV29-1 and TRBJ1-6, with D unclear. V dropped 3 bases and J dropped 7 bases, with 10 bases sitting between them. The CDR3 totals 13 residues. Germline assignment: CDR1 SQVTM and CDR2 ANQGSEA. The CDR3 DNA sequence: TGCAGCGTTGATCGGAAGCGGAATTCACCCCTCCACTTG. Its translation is CSVDRKRNSPLHL.

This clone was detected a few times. CDR3 nucleotide sequence: TGTGCCAGCAGCCCCCTAGCAGGAGATACGCAGTATTTT. This gives the protein CASSPLAGDTQYF. The chain has TRBV7-2 and TRBJ2-3, with D tentatively TRBD2 (5 bases). V shed 5 bases and J shed 5 bases, with 11 bases lying between them. Per the germline V gene, CDR1 is SGHTA and CDR2 is FQGNSA. There are 13 residues in the CDR3.

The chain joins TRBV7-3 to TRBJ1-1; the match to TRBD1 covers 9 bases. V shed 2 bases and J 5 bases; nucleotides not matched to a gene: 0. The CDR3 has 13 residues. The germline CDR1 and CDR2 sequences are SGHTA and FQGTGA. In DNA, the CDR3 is TGTGCCAGCAGCTTAGGGACAGGGACTGAAGCTTTCTTT. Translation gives CASSLGTGTEAFF.

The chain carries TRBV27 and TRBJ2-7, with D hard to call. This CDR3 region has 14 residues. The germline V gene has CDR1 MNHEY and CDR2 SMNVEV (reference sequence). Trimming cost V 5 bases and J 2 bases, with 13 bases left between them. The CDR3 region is CASSVRSLPYEQYF. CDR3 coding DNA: TGTGCCAGCAGTGTACGGAGCCTACCCTACGAGCAGTACTTC.

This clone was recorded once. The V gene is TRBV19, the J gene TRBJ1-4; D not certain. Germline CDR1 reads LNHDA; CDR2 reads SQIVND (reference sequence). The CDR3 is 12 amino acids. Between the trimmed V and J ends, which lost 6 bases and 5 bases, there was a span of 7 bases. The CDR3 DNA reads TGTGCCAGTAGCGGAGTGAATGAAAAACTGTTTTTT. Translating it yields CASSGVNEKLFF.

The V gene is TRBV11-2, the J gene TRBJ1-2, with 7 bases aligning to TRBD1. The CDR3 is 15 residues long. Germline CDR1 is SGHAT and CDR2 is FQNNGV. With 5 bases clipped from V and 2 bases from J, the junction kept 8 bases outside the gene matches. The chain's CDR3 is CASSTRTGGNYGYTF. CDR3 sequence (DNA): TGTGCCAGCAGCACCCGGACAGGAGGGAACTATGGCTACACCTTC.

This chain's CDR3 is CASSSGKGKETQYF. The CDR3 DNA reads TGTGCCAGCTCATCGGGAAAAGGGAAAGAGACCCAGTACTTC. The chain couples TRBV18 to TRBJ2-5, with D possibly TRBD2 on 5 matching bases. V was cut by 5 bases and J by 3 bases, with 13 bases left in between. The germline V gene has CDR1 KGHSH and CDR2 LQKENI. There are 14 residues in the CDR3.

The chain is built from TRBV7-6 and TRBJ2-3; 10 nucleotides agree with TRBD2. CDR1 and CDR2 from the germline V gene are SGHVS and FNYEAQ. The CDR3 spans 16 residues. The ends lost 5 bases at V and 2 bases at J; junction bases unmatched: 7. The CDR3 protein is CASSTYLAGDTDTQYF. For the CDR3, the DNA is TGTGCCAGCAGCACCTATCTAGCGGGAGACACAGATACGCAGTATTTT.

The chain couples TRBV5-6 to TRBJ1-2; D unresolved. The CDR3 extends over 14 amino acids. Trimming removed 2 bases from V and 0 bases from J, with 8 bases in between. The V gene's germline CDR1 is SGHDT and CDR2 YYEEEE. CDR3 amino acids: CASSLTGTNYGYTF. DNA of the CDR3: TGTGCCAGCAGCTTAACCGGGACTAACTATGGCTACACCTTC.

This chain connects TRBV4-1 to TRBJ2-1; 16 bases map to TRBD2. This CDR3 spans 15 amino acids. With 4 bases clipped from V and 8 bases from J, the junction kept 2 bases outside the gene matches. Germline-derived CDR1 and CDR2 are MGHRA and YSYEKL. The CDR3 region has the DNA TGCGCCAGCAGCCCGGGACTAGCGGGAGGGGATGAGCAGTTCTTC. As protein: CASSPGLAGGDEQFF.

The DNA of the CDR3 is TGTGCCAGCGGGGCCGGAAGTCAGCCCCAGCATTTT. Its translation: CASGAGSQPQHF. V gene TRBV2 combines with J gene TRBJ1-5; tentative D call: TRBD1 (5 bases). The ends were cut back, 8 bases at V and 6 bases at J, with 11 bases in the middle. This CDR3 is 12 amino acids long. CDR1 is SNHLY, CDR2 FYNNEI, per germline.